Shown below are 22 T cell receptor beta chains from a single sample sequenced in a study of blood T cell repertoires in COVID-19. TCRdb keeps only in-frame clones here, not all; method: immunoSEQ multiplex PCR. The sample includes more than 150,000 clones, roughly 80% of them seen just once. Sequencing was done on a sample of peripheral blood. The receptors were sampled from a man in his fifties or sixties with active or convalescent COVID-19.

This rearrangement joins TRBV10-3 to TRBJ2-3, with no clear D. From germline, CDR1 is ENHRY and CDR2 SYGVKD. V shed 8 bases and J shed 3 bases, with 27 bases lying between them. This CDR3 comprises 18 residues. This CDR3 is CAIRVSDEADGFTDTQYF. The DNA of the CDR3 is TGTGCCATCCGTGTATCTGACGAGGCAGACGGTTTTACAGATACGCAGTATTTT.

The chain carries TRBV28 and TRBJ1-1; D is unclear. The V gene lost 6 bases and the J gene lost 0 bases, with 8 bases spanning the gap. The CDR3 consists of 13 residues. Germline values: CDR1 MDHEN, CDR2 SYDVKM. The DNA for the CDR3 is TGTGCCAGCAGCACTCACTTGAACACTGAAGCTTTCTTT. Its protein is CASSTHLNTEAFF.

V and J are TRBV7-9 and TRBJ2-3; 10 bases agree with TRBD2. Trimming at V came to 6 bases and at J to 6 bases, leaving 12 bases not matched to a gene. The V gene's germline CDR1 is SEHNR and CDR2 FQNEAQ (reference sequence). The CDR3 runs to 16 residues. In DNA form, the CDR3 reads TGTGCCAGCAGACCAAGCGGGGGGGGCCCTAGCGATACGCAGTATTTT. Translating it yields CASRPSGGGPSDTQYF.

The rearrangement joins TRBV18 to TRBJ2-7, with D hard to call. Trimming removed 3 bases at V and 3 bases at J, with 9 bases between. Germline V gives CDR1 KGHSH, CDR2 LQKENI. The CDR3 runs to 13 residues. The CDR3 here is CASSPRQYYEQYF. The CDR3 DNA is TGTGCCAGCTCACCTCGTCAGTACTACGAGCAGTACTTC.

The CDR3 bases are TGTGCCAGCAGTGCCTATGGAGAGACCCAGTACTTC. It yields the protein CASSAYGETQYF. This rearrangement joins TRBV12-3 or TRBV12-4 to TRBJ2-5; D ambiguous. Trimming stripped 5 bases from V and 4 bases from J, with 8 bases between. This CDR3 spans 12 amino acids.

V is TRBV7-3 and J is TRBJ1-1, with 10 bases fitting TRBD1. The trim removed 4 bases at V and 6 bases at J, leaving 8 bases unmatched. In germline, CDR1 is SGHTA, CDR2 FQGTGA. The CDR3 is 15 residues long. The CDR3 is CASSSTGGAGAEAFF. The DNA of the CDR3 is TGTGCCAGCAGCTCGACAGGGGGCGCGGGTGCTGAAGCTTTCTTT.

CDR3 region: CASSEAQGSNSPLHF. The DNA for the CDR3 is TGTGCCAGCAGTGAAGCGCAGGGCTCAAATTCACCCCTCCACTTT. The rearrangement links TRBV2 to TRBJ1-6; D perhaps matches TRBD1 (5 bases). CDR3 length: 15 residues. Germline V CDR1 and CDR2: SNHLY, FYNNEI. Trimming removed 0 bases at V and 7 bases at J, with 10 bases between.

The chain couples TRBV2 to TRBJ1-4, with 7 bases lining up with TRBD1. The germline CDR1 and CDR2 sequences are SNHLY and FYNNEI. The CDR3 is 14 amino acids. Trimming cost V 5 bases and J 7 bases; bases outside gene matches: 7. The CDR3 coding sequence is TGTGCCAGCAGTCGCAACAGGGGTGGTGAAAAACTGTTTTTT. This codes for CASSRNRGGEKLFF.

The chain joins TRBV5-8 to TRBJ1-5, with D possibly being TRBD1 (6 bases). The germline CDR1 and CDR2 sequences are SGHTS and YDEGEE. V lost 3 bases, J lost 8 bases, and 15 bases lay in between. The CDR3 runs to 14 residues. The CDR3 region has the DNA TGTGCCAGCAGCTGGAAGGGGGTCCCTGAGCCCCAGCATTTT. It codes for CASSWKGVPEPQHF.

This sequence joins TRBV11-2 and TRBJ2-5; tentatively, D is TRBD1 (6 bases). Trimming took 7 bases from V and 3 from J, leaving 21 bases between them. The CDR3 is made up of 16 amino acids. Germline CDR1 and CDR2: SGHAT and FQNNGV. This CDR3 is CASTLTGGQTEETQYF. Here the CDR3 DNA reads TGTGCCAGCACTTTGACTGGGGGACAAACCGAAGAGACCCAGTACTTC.

This chain links TRBV4-1 with TRBJ2-7; 8 nucleotides match TRBD2. CDR3 length: 15 residues. Germline CDR1 is MGHRA and CDR2 is YSYEKL. Trimming cost V 4 bases and J 4 bases; bases outside gene matches: 9. The CDR3 loop reads CASSPLGSGIYEQYF. The CDR3 DNA sequence: TGCGCCAGCAGCCCCCTAGGTAGCGGGATTTACGAGCAGTACTTC.

In this sample, this clone turned up once. This chain connects TRBV5-1 to TRBJ2-3; 9 nucleotides align to TRBD2. Unmatched junction bases numbered 4, after V lost 2 bases and J lost 3 bases. CDR1 and CDR2 from the germline V gene are SGHRS and YFSETQ. There are 15 residues in the CDR3. The CDR3 DNA is TGCGCCAGCAGCTTTAGCGGGAGCGGAACAGATACGCAGTATTTT. Amino acid sequence: CASSFSGSGTDTQYF. The entire variable domain, with the rest obtained from reference TRBV5-1 and TRBJ2-3, is as follows: KAGVTQTPRYLIKTRGQQVTLSCSPISGHRSVSWYQQTPGQGLQFLFEYFSETQRNKGNFPGRFSGRQFSNSRSEMNVSTLELGDSALYLCASSFSGSGTDTQYFGPGTRLTVL.

The chain couples TRBV28 to TRBJ1-2, with 7 nucleotides matching TRBD1. The germline gives CDR1 MDHEN, CDR2 SYDVKM. The CDR3 extends over 13 amino acids. V trimming: 3 bases; J trimming: 7 bases; junction bases outside the gene matches: 5. The CDR3 sequence: CASSFRRGFGYTF. CDR3 DNA: TGTGCCAGCAGTTTCCGCAGGGGGTTTGGCTACACCTTC.

Here the CDR3 DNA reads TGTGCCAGCAGCTTAGGGGTAGGACAGGGGGAATCACCCCTCCACTTT. Amino acids: CASSLGVGQGESPLHF. The chain employs TRBV7-2 and TRBJ1-6, with 10 positions matching TRBD1. With V trimmed by 1 base and J by 10 bases, 7 bases remained unmatched. CDR1 SGHTA and CDR2 FQGNSA come from the germline V gene. The CDR3 loop spans 16 amino acids. The whole variable domain, remainder taken from reference TRBV7-2 and TRBJ1-6, is GAGVSQSPSNKVTEKGKDVELRCDPISGHTALYWYRQSLGQGLEFLIYFQGNSAPDKSGLPSDRFSAERTGGSVSTLTIQRTQQEDSAVYLCASSLGVGQGESPLHFGNGTRLTVT.

The rearrangement uses TRBV19 and TRBJ2-1, with 8 positions matching TRBD2. The CDR3 is 19 residues long. Trimming at V came to 5 bases and at J to 5 bases, leaving 20 bases not matched to a gene. Looked up from germline, CDR1 is LNHDA and CDR2 is SQIVND (reference sequence). In DNA form, the CDR3 reads TGTGCCAGTAGTCCGATGGCGCGGGAGGCCACCCGGGGGGACAATGAGCAGTTCTTC. Its translation: CASSPMAREATRGDNEQFF.

The CDR3 region has the DNA TGTGCCAGCAGCATGATCGGGGGAATCGGCGAGCAGTACTTC. Amino acids: CASSMIGGIGEQYF. The gene calls are TRBV2 and TRBJ2-7; the D gene is possibly TRBD2 (6 bases). In germline, CDR1 is SNHLY, CDR2 FYNNEI. The CDR3 covers 14 residues. V was trimmed by 6 bases and J by 6 bases, leaving 18 bases between them.

This chain uses TRBV24-1 with TRBJ2-1; the match to TRBD2 covers 14 bases. The germline V gene encodes CDR1 KGHDR and CDR2 SFDVKD. The V segment lost 3 bases and the J segment 12 bases; nucleotides outside the gene matches: 6. This CDR3 is built from 15 residues. The CDR3 sequence: CATSDLGLAGVRQFF. The DNA of the CDR3 is TGTGCCACCAGTGATCTGGGACTAGCGGGAGTACGGCAGTTCTTC.

The chain uses TRBV28 and TRBJ2-2; D is uncertain. CDR1 and CDR2 (germline): MDHEN, SYDVKM. V lost 11 bases and J lost 1, with 11 bases in between. This CDR3 has 13 amino acids. The CDR3 DNA is TGTGCCGCGCTAAGAGGGAACACCGGGGAGCTGTTTTTT. Protein sequence: CAALRGNTGELFF.

The J gene is TRBJ1-6, the V gene TRBV30; no firm D call. Germline assignment: CDR1 GTSNPN and CDR2 SVGIG (reference sequence). The V gene lost 3 bases and the J gene lost 7 bases, with 10 bases spanning the gap. The CDR3 spans 13 residues. The CDR3 region is CAWRAVTNSPLHF. CDR3 coding DNA: TGTGCCTGGAGGGCAGTAACCAATTCACCCCTCCACTTT.

The CDR3: CASSYSTGTSNQPQHF. The CDR3 bases are TGTGCCAGCAGTTACTCTACAGGGACGAGCAATCAGCCCCAGCATTTT. The chain uses TRBV6-6 and TRBJ1-5; the D gene is possibly TRBD1 (6 bases). V was clipped by 0 bases and J by 1 base, with 10 bases between them. Germline CDR1 is MNHNY and CDR2 is SVGAGI (reference sequence). This CDR3 has 16 residues.

The chain carries TRBV25-1 and TRBJ1-1; D is perhaps TRBD1 (5 bases). V lost 4 bases, J lost 5 bases, and 11 bases lay in between. Per germline, CDR1 MGHDK and CDR2 SYGVNS. The CDR3 has 13 amino acids. CDR3 nucleotides: TGTGCCAGCAGTGGACTTGGGGCTACTGAAGCTTTCTTT. Its protein is CASSGLGATEAFF.

The sample holds one count of this clone. This chain links TRBV15 with TRBJ1-5, with no clear D. This CDR3 is built from 14 residues. The V gene lost 1 base and the J gene lost 4 bases, with 8 bases spanning the gap. Germline CDR1 and CDR2: LNHNV and YYDKDF (reference sequence). The CDR3 loop reads CATSRGTVNQPQHF. The CDR3 nucleotides are TGTGCCACCAGCAGAGGCACGGTGAATCAGCCCCAGCATTTT.